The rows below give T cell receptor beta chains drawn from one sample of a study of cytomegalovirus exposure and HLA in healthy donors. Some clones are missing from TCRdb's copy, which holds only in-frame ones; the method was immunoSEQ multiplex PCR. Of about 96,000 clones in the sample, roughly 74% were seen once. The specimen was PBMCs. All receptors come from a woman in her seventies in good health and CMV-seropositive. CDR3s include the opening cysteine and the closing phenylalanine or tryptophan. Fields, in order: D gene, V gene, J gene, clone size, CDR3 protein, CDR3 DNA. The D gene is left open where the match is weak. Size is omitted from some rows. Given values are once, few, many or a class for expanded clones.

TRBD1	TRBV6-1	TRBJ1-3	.	CASSEADRGGNTIYF	TGTGCCAGCAGTGAAGCGGACAGGGGTGGAAACACCATATATTTT
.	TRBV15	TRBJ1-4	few	CATSPRTVATNEKLFF	TGTGCCACCAGCCCCAGGACAGTCGCAACTAATGAAAAACTGTTTTTT
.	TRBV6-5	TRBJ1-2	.	CASSQRQYYGYTF	TGTGCCAGCAGTCAGAGACAGTACTATGGCTACACCTTC
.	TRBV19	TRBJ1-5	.	CATSQSGGNQPQHF	TGTGCTACCTCCCAGAGCGGTGGCAATCAGCCCCAGCATTTT
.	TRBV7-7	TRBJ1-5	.	CASSVGESQPQHF	TGTGCTAGCAGCGTCGGGGAATCTCAGCCCCAGCATTTT
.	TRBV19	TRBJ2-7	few	CASSTLRLVPTLAAYEQYF	TGTGCCAGTAGCACTCTCCGACTAGTCCCGACTCTCGCGGCCTACGAGCAGTACTTC
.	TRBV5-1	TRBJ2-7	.	CASSLDFGSYEQYF	TGCGCCAGCAGCTTGGACTTTGGGAGCTACGAGCAGTACTTC
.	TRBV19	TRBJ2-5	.	CASSIRGTQYF	TGTGCCAGTAGTATAAGGGGGACCCAGTACTTC
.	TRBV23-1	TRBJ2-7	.	CASSQGAHRTTDEQYF	TGCGCCAGCAGTCAAGGGGCTCACAGGACCACCGACGAGCAGTACTTC
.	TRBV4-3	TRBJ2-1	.	CASSQESGYNEQFF	TGCGCCAGCAGCCAAGAGTCCGGGTACAATGAGCAGTTCTTC
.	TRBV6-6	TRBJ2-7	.	CASSYSRVQRYEQYF	TGTGCCAGCAGTTACTCCAGGGTTCAACGCTACGAGCAGTACTTC
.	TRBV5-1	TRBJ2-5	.	CASSQAGITKEQYF	TGCGCCAGCAGCCAAGCCGGGATCACGAAGGAGCAGTACTTC
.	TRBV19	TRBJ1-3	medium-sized	CASSFLGSFGNTIYF	TGTGCCAGTAGTTTTCTCGGGTCCTTTGGAAACACCATATATTTT
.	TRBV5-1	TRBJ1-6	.	CASSEVRGDSPLHF	TGCGCCAGCAGCGAGGTTCGTGGTGATTCACCCCTCCACTTT
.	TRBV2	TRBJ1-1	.	CASMGSRGSMNTEAFF	TGTGCCAGCATGGGGTCGAGGGGGTCCATGAACACTGAAGCTTTCTTT
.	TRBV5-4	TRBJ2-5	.	CASSPRGERRETQYF	TGTGCCAGCAGCCCCAGGGGGGAGAGACGGGAGACCCAGTACTTC
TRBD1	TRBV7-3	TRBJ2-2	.	CASSRTGGNTGELFF	TGTGCCAGCAGCAGGACAGGGGGGAACACCGGGGAGCTGTTTTTT
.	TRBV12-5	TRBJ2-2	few	CASGLSPAGVTGELFF	TGTGCTAGTGGTTTATCCCCCGCAGGGGTCACCGGGGAGCTGTTTTTT
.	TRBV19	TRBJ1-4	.	CASSPQAEGEKLFF	TGTGCCAGTAGCCCTCAGGCGGAGGGTGAAAAACTGTTTTTT
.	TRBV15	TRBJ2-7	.	CATSRDRGARHEQYF	TGTGCCACCAGCAGAGATCGGGGAGCCCGGCACGAGCAGTACTTC
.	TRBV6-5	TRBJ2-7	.	CASSPPGRTYEQYF	TGTGCCAGCAGTCCCCCGGGAAGGACCTACGAGCAGTACTTC
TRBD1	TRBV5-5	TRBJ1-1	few	CASSLDRGAEAFF	TGTGCCAGCAGCTTGGACAGGGGCGCTGAAGCTTTCTTT
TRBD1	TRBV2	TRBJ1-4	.	CASSRQGGEKLFF	TGTGCCAGCAGCAGACAGGGCGGTGAAAAACTGTTTTTT
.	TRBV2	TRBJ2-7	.	CASSEQVGEQYF	TGTGCCAGCAGTGAACAGGTCGGCGAGCAGTACTTC
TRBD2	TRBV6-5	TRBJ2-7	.	CASSYRTSGSYEQYF	TGTGCCAGCAGTTATAGGACTAGCGGATCCTACGAGCAGTACTTC
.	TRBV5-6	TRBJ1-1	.	CASSLGQGRTTEAFF	TGTGCCAGCAGCTTGGGTCAGGGGCGGACCACTGAAGCTTTCTTT
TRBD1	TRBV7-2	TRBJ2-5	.	CASSLGRGRGRGETQYF	TGTGCCAGCAGCTTAGGTCGGGGCAGGGGGCGCGGAGAGACCCAGTACTTC
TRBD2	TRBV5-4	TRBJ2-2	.	CASSRGTRLAGAGELFF	TGTGCCAGCAGCAGAGGGACACGCCTAGCGGGGGCCGGGGAGCTGTTTTTT